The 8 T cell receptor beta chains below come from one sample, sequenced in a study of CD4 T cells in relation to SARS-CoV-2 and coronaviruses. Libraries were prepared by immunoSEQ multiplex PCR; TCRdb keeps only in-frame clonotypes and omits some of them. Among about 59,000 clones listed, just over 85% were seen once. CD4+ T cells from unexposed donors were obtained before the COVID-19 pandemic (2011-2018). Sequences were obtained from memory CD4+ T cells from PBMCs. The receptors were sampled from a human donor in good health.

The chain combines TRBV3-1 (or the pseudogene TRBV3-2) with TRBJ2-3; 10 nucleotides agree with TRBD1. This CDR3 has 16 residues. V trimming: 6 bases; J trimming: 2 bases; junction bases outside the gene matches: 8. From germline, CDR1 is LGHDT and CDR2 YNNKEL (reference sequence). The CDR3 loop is CASRPRQGAYTDTQYF. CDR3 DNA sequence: TGTGCCAGCAGGCCCCGACAGGGGGCCTACACAGATACGCAGTATTTT.

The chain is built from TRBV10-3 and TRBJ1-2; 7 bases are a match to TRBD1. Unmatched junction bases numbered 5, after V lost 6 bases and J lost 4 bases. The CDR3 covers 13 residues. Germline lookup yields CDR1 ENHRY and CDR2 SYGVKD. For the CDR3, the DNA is TGTGCCATCAGCAGAGGGGACAGCTATGGCTACACCTTC. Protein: CAISRGDSYGYTF.

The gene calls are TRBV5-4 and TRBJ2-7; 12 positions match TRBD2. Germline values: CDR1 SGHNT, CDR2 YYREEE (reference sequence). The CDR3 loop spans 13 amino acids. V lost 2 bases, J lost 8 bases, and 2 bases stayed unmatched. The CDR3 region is CASSFRTSGKQYF. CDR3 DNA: TGTGCCAGCAGCTTTCGGACTAGCGGGAAGCAGTACTTC.

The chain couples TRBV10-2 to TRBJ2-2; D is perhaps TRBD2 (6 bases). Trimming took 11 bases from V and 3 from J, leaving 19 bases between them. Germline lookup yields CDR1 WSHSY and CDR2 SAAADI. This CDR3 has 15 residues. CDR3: CAPTRWGVYTGELFF. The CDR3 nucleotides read TGCGCCCCCACCCGGTGGGGGGTATACACCGGGGAGCTGTTTTTT.

CDR3 sequence reads: CASRAGGGGNIQYF. The CDR3 region has the DNA TGTGCCAGCAGAGCCGGAGGGGGCGGGAACATTCAGTACTTC. The chain has TRBV28 and TRBJ2-4, with D possibly TRBD1 on 7 matching bases. Trimming pared 6 bases from V and 7 bases from J, leaving 16 bases between. The CDR3 runs 14 residues. Germline CDR1 and CDR2: MDHEN and SYDVKM.

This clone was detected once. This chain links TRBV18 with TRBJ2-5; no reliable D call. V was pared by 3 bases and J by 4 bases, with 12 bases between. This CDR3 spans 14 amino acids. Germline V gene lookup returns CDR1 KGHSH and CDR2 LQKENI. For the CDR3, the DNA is TGTGCCAGCTCACCCGAACAGTACCGAGAGACCCAGTACTTC. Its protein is CASSPEQYRETQYF.

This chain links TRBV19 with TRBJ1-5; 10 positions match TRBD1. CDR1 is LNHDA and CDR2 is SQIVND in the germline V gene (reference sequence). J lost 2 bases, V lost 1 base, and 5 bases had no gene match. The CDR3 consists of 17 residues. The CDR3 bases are TGTGCCAGTAGTATAGGGAGACAGGGGGCACGCAATCAGCCCCAGCATTTT. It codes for CASSIGRQGARNQPQHF.

CDR3 DNA: TGTGCCACCAGCAGAGGTGGGACTACCAATGAGCAGTTCTTC. Residues: CATSRGGTTNEQFF. The chain links TRBV15 to TRBJ2-1, with TRBD2 identical over 7 bases. Germline CDR1 LNHNV, CDR2 YYDKDF (reference sequence). J gave up 6 bases and V 1 base, and 3 bases lay outside the gene matches. The CDR3 has 14 residues.